The present T cell receptor beta chain was sequenced within a study of blood T cells in healthy people across ages. Study findings and constraints: Per million T cells, the diversity of TCR beta decreased roughly linearly as age advanced.

The use of a sample-barcoded 5' primer and a J-beta primer mix characterized a second PCR of about 7 to 12 cycles. Each cDNA molecule carried a tag from a template-switch adaptor that contained 12 random nucleotides. TCRdb re-analysed the 5' RACE reads in MiXCR, keeping a single row per CDR3 protein. In the table there are 700,000 to 800,000 distinct CDR3 sequences, roughly two fifths of which are singletons. Healthy Caucasians from Russia aged roughly 6 to 95 served as donors. With regard to this clonotype: The antigen is undetermined.

What was sequenced was blood. The sequence came from a woman aged 60-75 years in good health.

The CDR3 protein is CASGREDEQYF. The CDR3 coding sequence is TGTGCCAGCGGCAGAGAAGACGAGCAGTACTTC. The rearrangement uses TRBV6-6 and TRBJ2-7; D gene uncertain. Germline CDR1 MNHNY, CDR2 SVGAGI (reference sequence). V lost 8 bases to trimming and J lost 5 bases, with 10 bases between them. The CDR3 totals 11 residues.